Sequencing of this TCR beta chain was carried out in a study of blood T cell repertoires in COVID-19. Using immunoSEQ multiplex PCR, the repertoire was profiled, and TCRdb retains in-frame clones only, with some absent. The data contain about 36,000 clones, approximately 90% of them singletons. This receptor was taken from a human donor in a cohort sampled during active COVID-19. The sample consisted of peripheral blood.

CDR3 bases: TGTGCCAGCAGCGGCCAACCGGGTACCGGAAACATTCAGTACTTC. Translating it yields CASSGQPGTGNIQYF. The gene calls are TRBV9 and TRBJ2-4; D remains unclear. Germline values: CDR1 SGDLS, CDR2 YYNGEE. V gave up 3 bases and J gave up 6 bases, with 16 bases separating them. The CDR3 totals 15 residues.